This TCR beta chain was profiled in a study of blood T cell repertoires in COVID-19. As for the study in general: The United States, Italy and Spain were the sources of the acute and convalescent COVID-19 samples. T cells, B-cell-depleted T cells, or PBMCs provided the cDNA or gDNA that served as material.

Relative to its sample, this clone is hyperexpanded. The CDR3 has 15 residues. In the original processing: Amplifying reference gene primers gave estimates of nucleated cell counts. TCRdb's copy holds only in-frame clones and misses some; the assay was immunoSEQ multiplex PCR. For V, J and clone size, that table is used; D and trimming come from the DNA. The repertoire holds about 69,000 clones, with roughly three quarters as singletons. This sequence joins TRBV12-2 and TRBJ2-1; TRBD1 is the table's D call and was not checked against the DNA. TRBV12-2 is classified as a pseudogene. The receptor was derived from a human donor in a cohort sampled during active COVID-19. Source material: peripheral blood. The CDR3 here is CASRSTGTPYNEQFF. Written as DNA, the CDR3 is TGTGCAAGTCGCTCAACCGGGACACCATACAATGAGCAGTTCTTC.